The 2 T cell receptor beta chains reported below all come from one sample, sequenced in a study of T cells after yellow fever vaccination. TCRdb fed the 5' RACE reads into MiXCR, producing one record per CDR3 protein. This sample has roughly 190,000 distinct CDR3 sequences, with approximately 10% found just once. Here the sequenced sample was CD8+ T cells sorted from PBMCs, taken 15 days after the yellow fever booster vaccination. These receptors came from a man younger than 35 who received the YFV17D yellow fever vaccine.

The gene calls are TRBV7-3 and TRBJ1-1; the D gene is possibly TRBD1 (5 bases). The CDR3 loop spans 15 amino acids. V lost 2 bases, J lost 4 bases, and 14 bases lay in between. Per the germline V gene, CDR1 is SGHTA and CDR2 is FQGTGA. The CDR3 reads CASSLSGTSSTEAFF. The CDR3 bases are TGTGCCAGCAGCTTATCCGGGACCTCATCCACTGAAGCTTTCTTT.

This clonotype has just a few counts. The V and J genes are TRBV20-1 and TRBJ2-1, with D perhaps matching TRBD2 (6 bases). There are 14 residues in the CDR3. Per the germline V gene, CDR1 is DFQATT and CDR2 is SNEGSKA (reference sequence). The V end lost 1 base, the J end lost 7 bases, and 14 bases lay between the germline ends. Here the CDR3 reads CSARGGRETNEQFF. As DNA, the CDR3 is TGCAGTGCTAGAGGGGGTCGGGAGACAAATGAGCAGTTCTTC.